The next 12 T cell receptor beta chains were all read from a single sample in a study of T cells in Graves' hyperthyroidism and ophthalmopathy (dated by TCRdb to about 2019). The library was generated by multiplex PCR. TCRdb records Illumina HiSeq 2000 as the sequencer. TCR beta CDR3 regions were amplified from RNA transcripts. The first round of RT-PCR for the TCR CDR3 was performed with the HTBI primer set and the Qiagen OneStep RT-PCR kit. TCRdb redid the processing of the public reads, applying fastp at Q25 and MiXCR, and retained in-frame beta chains. Entries are consolidated by CDR3 protein sequence, retaining the most common genes and DNA. The sample data list about 360,000 distinct CDR3 sequences, and approximately 13% of these were observed just once. 9.2% of the sample rests with the top ten. The sample consisted of blood. The receptors originated from a woman in her late teens or twenties with Graves' hyperthyroidism.

This clonotype was recorded at least ten times. The chain has TRBV3-1 and TRBJ1-5; 8 nucleotides line up with TRBD1. The V gene's germline CDR1 is LGHDT and CDR2 YNNKEL (reference sequence). J gave up 6 bases and V 1 base, and 8 bases lay outside the gene matches. The CDR3 has 16 residues. The CDR3 sequence is CASSQGDRPWGQPQHF. The DNA for the CDR3 is TGTGCCAGCAGCCAAGGGGACAGGCCGTGGGGTCAGCCCCAGCATTTT.

This clonotype was observed a handful of times. V is TRBV20-1 and J is TRBJ2-1; 11 bases agree with TRBD2. V shed 3 bases, J shed 4 bases, and the junction held 2 bases outside the gene matches. The CDR3 loop spans 14 amino acids. In germline, CDR1 is DFQATT, CDR2 SNEGSKA (reference sequence). The CDR3, as DNA: TGCAGTGCTAGCAGACTAGCGGGGTACAATGAGCAGTTCTTC. Its protein is CSASRLAGYNEQFF.

This chain joins TRBV6-2 or TRBV6-3 and TRBJ2-3; D is possibly TRBD1 (6 bases). V gave up 5 bases and J gave up 0 bases, with 12 bases separating them. This CDR3 has 15 amino acids. Germline V lookup: CDR1 MNHEY, CDR2 SVGEGT. The CDR3 loop is CASSDGTLSTDTQYF. The CDR3 region has the DNA TGTGCCAGCAGTGACGGGACATTGAGCACAGATACGCAGTATTTT.

The V call is TRBV6-1, the J call TRBJ2-3, with 8 bases aligning to TRBD2. The germline V gene encodes CDR1 MNHNS and CDR2 SASEGT. The CDR3 is 15 amino acids. Losses at the gene ends were 6 bases for V and 4 bases for J; bases not matched to a gene: 9. This chain's CDR3 is CASRENRGGPDTQYF. CDR3 DNA sequence: TGTGCCAGCAGAGAAAACCGGGGGGGTCCAGATACGCAGTATTTT.

This chain links TRBV6-2 or TRBV6-3 with TRBJ2-7; D ambiguous. Germline values: CDR1 MNHEY, CDR2 SVGEGT. V lost 6 bases to trimming and J lost 2 bases, with 14 bases between them. This CDR3 region has 14 residues. The CDR3 nucleotides are TGTGCCAGCAGCCGGCCGGGCTCAACCTACGAGCAGTACTTC. The encoded protein is CASSRPGSTYEQYF.

At least ten counts were recorded for this clonotype. The chain combines TRBV4-1 with TRBJ1-5, with D perhaps TRBD1 (5 bases). The V and J ends lost 0 bases and 4 bases respectively, with 10 bases between them. The CDR3 loop spans 15 amino acids. Looked up from germline, CDR1 is MGHRA and CDR2 is YSYEKL. The CDR3 sequence: CASSQEGTDNQPQHF. Here the CDR3 DNA reads TGCGCCAGCAGCCAAGAAGGGACGGATAATCAGCCCCAGCATTTT.

This clonotype was counted many times. The chain employs TRBV28 and TRBJ1-2; 8 nucleotides align to TRBD1. After removal of 6 bases from V and 11 bases from J, the junction contained 14 bases not matched to a gene. Germline V gene data show CDR1 as MDHEN and CDR2 as SYDVKM. The CDR3 sequence is 14 residues long. In DNA form, the CDR3 reads TGTGCCAGCAGCCTCCCCCCAGGGGGCGCGGGGTACACCTTC. This gives the protein CASSLPPGGAGYTF.

As concerns this clonotype: A much larger clone sits a single nucleotide away, making a read error possible. This chain links TRBV7-2 with TRBJ1-2; TRBD1 aligns across 8 bases. Germline V gives CDR1 SGHTA, CDR2 FQGNSA. CDR3 length equals 16 residues. CDR3 in amino acids: CGSSLWPGRGRPGYTF. Written as DNA, the CDR3 is TGTGGCAGCAGCTTATGGCCGGGCAGGGGGCGTCCCGGCTACACCTTC.

As to this clonotype: A much larger clone lies a single base off, so this may be a read error. The CDR3 region is CASSEARESNTEAFF. The CDR3 DNA is TGTGCCAGCTCCGAGGCGAGGGAGTCAAACACTGAAGCTTTCTTT. V gene TRBV18 combines with J gene TRBJ1-1; the D is unclear. CDR1 KGHSH and CDR2 LQKENI come from the germline V gene. The CDR3 contains 15 residues. V dropped 6 bases and J dropped 2 bases, with 16 bases sitting between them.

The chain carries TRBV15 and TRBJ2-7, with D maybe TRBD2 (5 bases). V lost 0 bases and J 6 bases, leaving 15 bases between the germline ends. The CDR3 covers 15 residues. Germline assignment: CDR1 LNHNV and CDR2 YYDKDF (reference sequence). This CDR3 reads CATSRDRALGIEQYF. For the CDR3, the DNA is TGTGCCACCAGCAGAGATAGGGCCCTCGGGATCGAGCAGTACTTC.

The chain carries TRBV6-2 or TRBV6-3 and TRBJ2-4, with 8 bases aligning to TRBD2. J lost 3 bases, V lost 5 bases, and 6 bases had no gene match. CDR1 is MNHEY, CDR2 SVGEGT, per germline. The CDR3 is 15 amino acids. The CDR3 is CASSRSTSDKNIQYF. In DNA, the CDR3 is TGTGCCAGCAGTAGATCGACTAGCGACAAAAACATTCAGTACTTC.

This clonotype was seen only a few times. The chain is built from TRBV9 and TRBJ1-2; 9 positions agree with TRBD1. This CDR3 has 13 residues. Trimming took 4 bases from V and 8 from J; bases not matched to a gene: 6. Germline CDR1 is SGDLS and CDR2 is YYNGEE. CDR3 nucleotides: TGTGCCAGCAGCTTGACAGGGGGGAGCGGCTACACCTTC. Translated: CASSLTGGSGYTF.